The next 16 T cell receptor beta chains were all read from a single sample in a study of immune evolution from preneoplasia to lung adenocarcinoma. The table came from immunoSEQ multiplex PCR; TCRdb's copy has only in-frame clones and leaves some out. This table holds 5,500 to 7,500 clones, roughly 85% found once. Sequenced sample: FFPE invasive lung adenocarcinoma tissue. Source of these receptors: a person between 45 and 75 years old with lung adenocarcinoma.

The CDR3 reads CASSQLAAGYEQYF. As DNA, the CDR3 is TGCGCCAGCAGCCAACTAGCGGCCGGGTACGAGCAGTACTTC. The chain recombines TRBV4-1 with TRBJ2-7, with TRBD2 matching over 7 bases. The CDR3 runs to 14 residues. In germline, CDR1 is MGHRA, CDR2 YSYEKL. The J segment lost 4 bases and the V segment lost 2 bases, leaving 5 bases of the junction unmatched.

The chain is built from TRBV29-1 and TRBJ2-5, with 7 bases aligning to TRBD2. The J segment lost 1 base and the V segment lost 6 bases, leaving 2 bases of the junction unmatched. Germline V gene data show CDR1 as SQVTM and CDR2 as ANQGSEA. The CDR3 has 12 residues. The CDR3 loop is CSVSSGQETQYF. The CDR3 DNA reads TGCAGCGTGTCTAGCGGCCAAGAGACCCAGTACTTC.

J is TRBJ2-7 and V is TRBV5-3, with 8 bases fitting TRBD2. TRBV5-3 falls under the ORF class, with uncertain function. Trimming at V came to 4 bases and at J to 3 bases, leaving 12 bases not matched to a gene. CDR3 length: 16 residues. The CDR3 bases are TGTGCCAGAAGCAATACCGGGAGGGCCGAAGGCTACGAGCAGTACTTC. It translates to CARSNTGRAEGYEQYF.

Concerning this clone: This sample includes further DNA sequences coding for the same CDR3. The chain has TRBV18 and TRBJ2-2, with D possibly being TRBD2 (5 bases). The CDR3 spans 15 residues. V gave up 6 bases and J gave up 6 bases, with 17 bases separating them. CDR1 and CDR2 from the germline V gene are KGHSH and LQKENI. The CDR3 region is CASSYESGSSGELFF. The CDR3 nucleotides are TGTGCCAGCTCCTACGAATCGGGGTCGTCCGGGGAGCTGTTTTTT.

V usage is TRBV30 and J usage is TRBJ1-2; D may be TRBD1 (5 bases). This CDR3 spans 11 amino acids. Germline CDR1 and CDR2: GTSNPN and SVGIG (reference sequence). The V end lost 2 bases, the J end lost 7 bases, and 8 bases lay between the germline ends. The CDR3 sequence: CAWSIGGGYTF. The CDR3 DNA reads as TGTGCCTGGAGTATCGGGGGTGGCTACACCTTC.

This chain links TRBV18 with TRBJ2-7; no definite D call. This CDR3 is built from 13 residues. Germline V CDR1 and CDR2: KGHSH, LQKENI. The ends were cut back, 2 bases at V and 2 bases at J, with 7 bases in the middle. This chain's CDR3 is CASSPDAPYEQYF. The CDR3 DNA is TGTGCCAGCTCACCAGACGCACCCTACGAGCAGTACTTC.

The chain recombines TRBV5-1 with TRBJ1-4, with TRBD1 matching over 10 bases. Germline CDR1 SGHRS, CDR2 YFSETQ. The V gene end was trimmed by 4 bases and the J gene end by 6 bases; junction bases not matched to a gene: 6. The CDR3 totals 15 residues. The CDR3 region has the DNA TGCGCCAGCAGCGCGGGGACAGGGGCGGATGAAAAACTGTTTTTT. Translation: CASSAGTGADEKLFF.

The gene calls are TRBV29-1 and TRBJ1-2, with D possibly TRBD1 on 6 matching bases. This CDR3 has 13 amino acids. Germline V gene lookup returns CDR1 SQVTM and CDR2 ANQGSEA. The germline V and J ends were trimmed by 3 bases and 7 bases, with 15 bases remaining between them. The CDR3 loop is CSVDWGQGIGYTF. CDR3 in DNA: TGCAGCGTTGATTGGGGGCAGGGAATTGGCTACACCTTC.

The chain employs TRBV7-2 and TRBJ1-3; no firm D call. Trimming left V 5 bases short and J 8 bases short, with 19 bases between. CDR3 size: 15 residues. Germline CDR1 is SGHTA and CDR2 is FQGNSA. The chain's CDR3 is CASSRRPQEGYTIYF. CDR3 bases: TGTGCCAGCAGCCGCCGACCCCAAGAGGGTTACACCATATATTTT.

The V and J genes are TRBV5-4 and TRBJ1-2; D remains ambiguous. V was cut by 0 bases and J by 7 bases, with 4 bases left in between. The CDR3 loop spans 11 amino acids. The V gene's germline CDR1 is SGHNT and CDR2 YYREEE (reference sequence). CDR3 amino acids: CASSLGPGYTF. For the CDR3, the DNA is TGTGCCAGCAGCTTGGGGCCTGGCTACACCTTC. The full variable domain, its missing parts supplied by reference TRBV5-4 and TRBJ1-2, is ETGVTQSPTHLIKTRGQQVTLRCSSQSGHNTVSWYQQALGQGPQFIFQYYREEENGRGNFPPRFSGLQFPNYSSELNVNALELDDSALYLCASSLGPGYTFGSGTRLTVV.

V and J are TRBV5-1 and TRBJ2-3; the match to TRBD2 covers 10 bases. CDR3 length: 17 amino acids. The V gene end was trimmed by 3 bases and the J gene end by 6 bases; junction bases not matched to a gene: 13. CDR1 and CDR2 (germline): SGHRS, YFSETQ. The CDR3 reads CASSWLPSAGGADTQYF. In nucleotides, the CDR3 is TGCGCCAGCAGCTGGTTACCCTCAGCGGGAGGGGCGGATACGCAGTATTTT. Full variable domain (rest looked up from reference TRBV5-1 and TRBJ2-3): KAGVTQTPRYLIKTRGQQVTLSCSPISGHRSVSWYQQTPGQGLQFLFEYFSETQRNKGNFPGRFSGRQFSNSRSEMNVSTLELGDSALYLCASSWLPSAGGADTQYFGPGTRLTVL.

The V and J genes are TRBV6-6 and TRBJ2-7, with TRBD1 matching 8 bases. J was trimmed by 3 bases and V by 7 bases; bases with no gene match: 14. Germline CDR1 is MNHNY and CDR2 is SVGAGI (reference sequence). CDR3 length equals 16 residues. CDR3 residues: CASTNGQGARDYEQYF. CDR3 nucleotide sequence: TGTGCCAGCACTAACGGTCAGGGGGCTAGAGACTACGAGCAGTACTTC.

This clone was found a few times. The chain has TRBV7-8 and TRBJ2-3; D may be TRBD1 (6 bases). Germline lookup yields CDR1 SGHVS and CDR2 FQNEAQ. The CDR3 runs to 15 residues. Trimming stripped 1 base from V and 5 bases from J, with 13 bases between. CDR3 nucleotide sequence: TGTGCCAGCAGCTTAGTTTTGGGGGCGGGAGATACGCAGTATTTT. Translation: CASSLVLGAGDTQYF.

This clone was seen more than once but under ten times. This sequence joins TRBV6-1 and TRBJ2-3, with unresolved D. Germline V gene sequence: CDR1 MNHNS, CDR2 SASEGT. The CDR3 spans 13 residues. Trimming removed 2 bases at V and 3 bases at J, with 6 bases between. CDR3 bases: TGTGCCAGCAGTGAAATCGTGACAGATACGCAGTATTTT. It translates to CASSEIVTDTQYF.

The rearrangement joins TRBV19 to TRBJ1-6; tentative D call: TRBD1 (6 bases). The CDR3 has 14 residues. Trimming cost V 6 bases and J 10 bases, with 16 bases left between them. The V gene's germline CDR1 is LNHDA and CDR2 SQIVND (reference sequence). This CDR3 is CASSLLRTDSPLHF. In DNA form, the CDR3 reads TGTGCCAGTAGCCTCCTAAGGACAGACTCACCCCTCCACTTT.

V is TRBV1 and J is TRBJ1-2. TRBV1 is tagged as a pseudogene. The CDR3 runs to 16 residues. The CDR3 DNA is TGCACCAGCAGGATTAAGCGTGTGCGAAAGACCTATGGCTACACCTTC. Translated, it gives CTSRIKRVRKTYGYTF.